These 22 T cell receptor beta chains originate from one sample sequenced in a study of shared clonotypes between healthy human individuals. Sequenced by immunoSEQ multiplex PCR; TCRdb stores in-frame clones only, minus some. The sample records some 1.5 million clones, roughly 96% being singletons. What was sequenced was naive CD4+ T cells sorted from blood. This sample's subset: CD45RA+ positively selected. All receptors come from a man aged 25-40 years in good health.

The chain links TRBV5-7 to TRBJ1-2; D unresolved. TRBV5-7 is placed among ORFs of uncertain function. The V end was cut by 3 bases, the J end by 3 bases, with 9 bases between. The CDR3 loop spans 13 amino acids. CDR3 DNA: TGTGCCAGCAGCTCAAACTGGGACTATGGCTACACCTTC. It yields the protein CASSSNWDYGYTF.

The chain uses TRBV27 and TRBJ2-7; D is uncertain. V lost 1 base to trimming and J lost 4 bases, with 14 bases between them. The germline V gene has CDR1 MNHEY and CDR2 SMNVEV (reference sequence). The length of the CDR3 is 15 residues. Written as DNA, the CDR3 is TGTGCCAGCAGTTTATATGGCGATTCTGGGTACGAGCAGTACTTC. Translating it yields CASSLYGDSGYEQYF.

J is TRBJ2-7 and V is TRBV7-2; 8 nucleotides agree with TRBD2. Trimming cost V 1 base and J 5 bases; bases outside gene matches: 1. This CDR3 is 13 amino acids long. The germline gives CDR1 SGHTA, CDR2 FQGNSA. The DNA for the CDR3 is TGTGCCAGCAGCTTAGGCGGGGGGAACGAGCAGTACTTC. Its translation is CASSLGGGNEQYF.

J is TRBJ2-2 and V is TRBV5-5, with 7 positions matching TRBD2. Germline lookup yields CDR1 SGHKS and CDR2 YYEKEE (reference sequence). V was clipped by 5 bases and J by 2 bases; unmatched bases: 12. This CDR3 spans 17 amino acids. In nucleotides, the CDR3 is TGTGCCAGCAGTATAGTCCTAGCGGAGCCTAACACCGGGGAGCTGTTTTTT. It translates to CASSIVLAEPNTGELFF.

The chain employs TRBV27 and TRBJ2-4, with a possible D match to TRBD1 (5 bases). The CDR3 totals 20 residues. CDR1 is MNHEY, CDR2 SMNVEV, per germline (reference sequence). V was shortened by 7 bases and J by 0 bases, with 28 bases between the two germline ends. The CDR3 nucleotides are TGTGCCAGCAAAGCAGGGTGGCGAGAAGAAGCCGAACTAGCCAAAAACATTCAGTACTTC. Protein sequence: CASKAGWREEAELAKNIQYF.

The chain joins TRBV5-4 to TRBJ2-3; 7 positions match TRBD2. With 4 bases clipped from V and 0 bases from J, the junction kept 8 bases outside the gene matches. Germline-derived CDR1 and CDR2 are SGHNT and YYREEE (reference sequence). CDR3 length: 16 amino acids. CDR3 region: CASSPTQRGSTDTQYF. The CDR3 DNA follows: TGTGCCAGCAGCCCAACGCAGCGGGGAAGCACAGATACGCAGTATTTT.

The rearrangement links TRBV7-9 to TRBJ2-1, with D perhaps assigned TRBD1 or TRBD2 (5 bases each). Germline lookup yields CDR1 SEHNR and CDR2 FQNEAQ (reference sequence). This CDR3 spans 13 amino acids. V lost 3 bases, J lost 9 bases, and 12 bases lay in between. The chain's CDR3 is CASSLRQGTEQFF. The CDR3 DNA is TGTGCCAGCAGCTTGAGGCAAGGGACTGAGCAGTTCTTC. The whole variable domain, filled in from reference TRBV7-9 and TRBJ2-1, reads DTGVSQNPRHKITKRGQNVTFRCDPISEHNRLYWYRQTLGQGPEFLTYFQNEAQLEKSRLLSDRFSAERPKGSFSTLEIQRTEQGDSAMYLCASSLRQGTEQFFGPGTRLTVL.

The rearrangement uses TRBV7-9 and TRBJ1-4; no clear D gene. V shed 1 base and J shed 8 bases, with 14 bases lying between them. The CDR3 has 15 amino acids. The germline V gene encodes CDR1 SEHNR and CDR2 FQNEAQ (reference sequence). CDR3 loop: CASSLDGVKVEKLFF. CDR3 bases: TGTGCCAGCAGCTTAGATGGGGTGAAGGTAGAAAAACTGTTTTTT.

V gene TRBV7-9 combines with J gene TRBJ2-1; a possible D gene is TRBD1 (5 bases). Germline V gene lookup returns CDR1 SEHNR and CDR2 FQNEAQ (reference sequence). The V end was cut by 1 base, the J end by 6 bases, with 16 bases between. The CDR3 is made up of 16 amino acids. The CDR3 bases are TGTGCCAGCAGCTTAGAGCAGGGTGGTAGACGCAATGAGCAGTTCTTC. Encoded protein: CASSLEQGGRRNEQFF. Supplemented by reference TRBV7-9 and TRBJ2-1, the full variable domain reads DTGVSQNPRHKITKRGQNVTFRCDPISEHNRLYWYRQTLGQGPEFLTYFQNEAQLEKSRLLSDRFSAERPKGSFSTLEIQRTEQGDSAMYLCASSLEQGGRRNEQFFGPGTRLTVL.

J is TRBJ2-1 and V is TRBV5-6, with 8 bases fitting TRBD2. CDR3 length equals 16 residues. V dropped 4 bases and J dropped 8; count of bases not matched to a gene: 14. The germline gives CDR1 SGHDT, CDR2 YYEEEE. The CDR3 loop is CASSPPGGRAKYEQFF. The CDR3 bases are TGTGCCAGCAGCCCCCCGGGAGGGAGGGCGAAGTATGAGCAGTTCTTC.

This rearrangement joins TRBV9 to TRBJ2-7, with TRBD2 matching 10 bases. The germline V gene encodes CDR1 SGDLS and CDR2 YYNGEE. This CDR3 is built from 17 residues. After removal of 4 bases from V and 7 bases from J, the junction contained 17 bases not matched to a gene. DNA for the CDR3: TGTGCCAGCAGCCCACACTCAGGGGTAGCGGGAGGAGGGGAGCAGTACTTC. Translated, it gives CASSPHSGVAGGGEQYF.

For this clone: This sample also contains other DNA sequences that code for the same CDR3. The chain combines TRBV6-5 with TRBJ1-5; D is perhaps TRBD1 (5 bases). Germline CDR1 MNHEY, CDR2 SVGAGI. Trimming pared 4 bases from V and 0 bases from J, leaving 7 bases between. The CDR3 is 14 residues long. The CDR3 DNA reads TGTGCCAGCAGTTCCACAGGTAGCAATCAGCCCCAGCATTTT. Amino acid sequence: CASSSTGSNQPQHF.

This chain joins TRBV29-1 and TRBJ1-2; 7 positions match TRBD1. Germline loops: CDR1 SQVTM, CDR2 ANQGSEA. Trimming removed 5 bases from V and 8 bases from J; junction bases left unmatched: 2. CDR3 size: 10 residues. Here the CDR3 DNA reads TGCAGCGTTAAGGACAGGGGCTACACCTTC. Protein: CSVKDRGYTF.

CDR3: CASSQTGQIKGQPQHF. The DNA for the CDR3 is TGTGCCAGTAGTCAGACGGGACAGATTAAAGGTCAGCCCCAGCATTTT. The chain has TRBV19 and TRBJ1-5, with 7 bases matching TRBD1. The V and J ends lost 5 bases and 6 bases, in that order; junction bases with no gene match: 13. This CDR3 has 16 residues. Germline CDR1 LNHDA, CDR2 SQIVND (reference sequence).

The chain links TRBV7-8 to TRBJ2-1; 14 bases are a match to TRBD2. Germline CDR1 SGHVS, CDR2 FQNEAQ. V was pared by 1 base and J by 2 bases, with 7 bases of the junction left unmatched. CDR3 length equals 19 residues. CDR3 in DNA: TGTGCCAGCAGCTTAGGGACTAGCGGGAGGATGGTTACCTACAATGAGCAGTTCTTC. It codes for CASSLGTSGRMVTYNEQFF.

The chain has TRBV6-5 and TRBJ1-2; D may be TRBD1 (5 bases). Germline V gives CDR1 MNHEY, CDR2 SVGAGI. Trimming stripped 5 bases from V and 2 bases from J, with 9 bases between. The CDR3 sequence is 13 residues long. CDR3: CASSRRQNYGYTF. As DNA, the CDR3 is TGTGCCAGCAGTCGAAGACAGAACTATGGCTACACCTTC.

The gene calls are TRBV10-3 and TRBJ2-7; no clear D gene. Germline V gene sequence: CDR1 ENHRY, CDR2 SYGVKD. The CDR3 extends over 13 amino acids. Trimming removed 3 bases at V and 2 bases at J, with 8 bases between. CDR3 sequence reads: CAISDMAPYEQYF. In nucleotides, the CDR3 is TGTGCCATCAGTGATATGGCTCCCTACGAGCAGTACTTC.

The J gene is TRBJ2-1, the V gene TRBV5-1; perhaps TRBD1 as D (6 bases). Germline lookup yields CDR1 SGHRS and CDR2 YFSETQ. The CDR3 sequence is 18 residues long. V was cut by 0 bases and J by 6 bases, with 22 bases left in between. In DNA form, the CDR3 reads TGCGCCAGCAGCTTGGACTTACTACAGGGAATGGTAGGCAATGAGCAGTTCTTC. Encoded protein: CASSLDLLQGMVGNEQFF.

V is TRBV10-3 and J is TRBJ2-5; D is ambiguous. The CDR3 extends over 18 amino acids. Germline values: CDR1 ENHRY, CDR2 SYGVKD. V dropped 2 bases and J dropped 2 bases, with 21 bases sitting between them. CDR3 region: CAISEPTTKALPQETQYF. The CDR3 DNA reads TGTGCCATCAGTGAGCCTACTACTAAAGCCCTGCCTCAAGAGACCCAGTACTTC.

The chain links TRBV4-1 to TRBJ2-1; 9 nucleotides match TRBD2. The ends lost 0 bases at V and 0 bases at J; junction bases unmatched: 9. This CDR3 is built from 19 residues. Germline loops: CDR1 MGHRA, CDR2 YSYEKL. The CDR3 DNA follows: TGCGCCAGCAGCCAAGATCAGCGGGAGGCGTATAGCTCCTACAATGAGCAGTTCTTC. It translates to CASSQDQREAYSSYNEQFF.

The CDR3 loop reads CASSLMGQGTPYEQYF. CDR3 sequence (DNA): TGTGCCAGCAGCCTTATGGGACAGGGCACCCCCTACGAGCAGTACTTC. The chain has TRBV11-2 and TRBJ2-7; TRBD1 agrees at 9 bases. V was clipped by 5 bases and J by 2 bases; unmatched bases: 10. The CDR3 extends over 16 amino acids. The germline V gene encodes CDR1 SGHAT and CDR2 FQNNGV. Based on the CDR3 plus reference TRBV11-2 and TRBJ2-7, the full variable domain is EAGVAQSPRYKIIEKRQSVAFWCNPISGHATLYWYQQILGQGPKLLIQFQNNGVVDDSQLPKDRFSAERLKGVDSTLKIQPAKLEDSAVYLCASSLMGQGTPYEQYFGPGTRLTVT.

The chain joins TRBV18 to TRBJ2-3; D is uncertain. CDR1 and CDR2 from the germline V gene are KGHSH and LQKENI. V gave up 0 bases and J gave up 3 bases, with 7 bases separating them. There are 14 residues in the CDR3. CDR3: CASSPPFRTDTQYF. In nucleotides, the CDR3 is TGTGCCAGCTCACCACCATTCCGGACAGATACGCAGTATTTT.